One and the same sample provided the 31 T cell receptor beta chains below, sequenced in a study of T cells expressing NK-cell markers. TCRdb reanalyzed the 5' RACE reads and collapses them to one entry per CDR3 protein, without DNA. The sample totals 500,000 to 700,000 distinct CDR3 sequences. The sequencing sample was made of blood T cells: a sorted CD56 or NKG2C T cell subset, CD4+ or CD8+ T cells, or bulk PBMC T cells (not recorded which). These receptor sequences come from a man younger than 35 in good health.

The V gene is TRBV20-1, the J gene TRBJ2-4; the TRBD2 assignment by TCRdb is unverifiable without DNA. From germline, CDR1 is DFQATT and CDR2 SNEGSKA (reference sequence). There are 14 residues in the CDR3. CDR3 protein: CSASGIAGGGIQYF.

The J gene is TRBJ2-7, the V gene TRBV28; TCRdb lists TRBD1, though no DNA is available to test this call. Germline-derived CDR1 and CDR2 are MDHEN and SYDVKM. The CDR3 extends over 17 amino acids. The chain's CDR3 is CASSANPRGRNAYEQYF.

This chain uses TRBV24-1 with TRBJ2-7; no DNA is available, so the TRBD1 call from TCRdb remains unchecked. Germline V lookup: CDR1 KGHDR, CDR2 SFDVKD. The CDR3 totals 15 residues. CDR3 sequence: CATSDRTGNSYEQYF.

The chain has TRBV5-1 and TRBJ2-3; with no DNA, the TCRdb D assignment of TRBD1 cannot be verified. CDR1 and CDR2 (germline): SGHRS, YFSETQ. This CDR3 comprises 16 residues. The CDR3 protein is CASRETGGRLTDTQYF.

The chain links TRBV20-1 to TRBJ2-3; TCRdb reports TRBD2, a call that lacks DNA to check it against. CDR1 DFQATT and CDR2 SNEGSKA come from the germline V gene (reference sequence). This CDR3 spans 14 amino acids. The CDR3 protein is CSAAVASGTDTQYF.

The CDR3 sequence is CASSQGGGDTQYF. The J gene is TRBJ2-3, the V gene TRBV3-1; TCRdb's D gene call, TRBD2, goes unchecked for lack of DNA. Germline lookup yields CDR1 LGHDT and CDR2 YNNKEL (reference sequence). This CDR3 has 13 residues.

The rearrangement links TRBV5-1 to TRBJ2-7; the D call from TCRdb, TRBD1, cannot be confirmed without DNA. CDR3 size: 18 residues. Germline CDR1 is SGHRS and CDR2 is YFSETQ. This chain's CDR3 is CASSKGQQLGGSSYEQYF.

The rearrangement links TRBV5-1 to TRBJ2-5; the TRBD2 assignment by TCRdb is unverifiable without DNA. This CDR3 has 15 residues. Germline CDR1 and CDR2: SGHRS and YFSETQ. CDR3 sequence: CASSLPVAGEETQYF.

The genes are TRBV2 and TRBJ1-6; lacking DNA, the TRBD1 call made by TCRdb goes unchecked. Per the germline V gene, CDR1 is SNHLY and CDR2 is FYNNEI. The CDR3 sequence is 14 residues long. This chain's CDR3 is CASTDGQGPSPLHF.

The chain is built from TRBV7-2 and TRBJ2-3; no DNA is available, so the TRBD1 call from TCRdb remains unchecked. Germline V lookup: CDR1 SGHTA, CDR2 FQGNSA. This CDR3 is 14 amino acids long. The CDR3 spells CASSLTRVTDTQYF. Full variable domain (missing parts from reference TRBV7-2 and TRBJ2-3): GAGVSQSPSNKVTEKGKDVELRCDPISGHTALYWYRQSLGQGLEFLIYFQGNSAPDKSGLPSDRFSAERTGGSVSTLTIQRTQQEDSAVYLCASSLTRVTDTQYFGPGTRLTVL.

The chain has TRBV5-1 and TRBJ1-4. Germline V CDR1 and CDR2: SGHRS, YFSETQ. This CDR3 has 18 amino acids. The CDR3: CASSLAGRGLATNEKLFF.

The CDR3 sequence: CASSNLQGPEQFF. This chain links TRBV6-5 with TRBJ2-1; no DNA is available, so the TRBD1 call from TCRdb remains unchecked. Germline V gene lookup returns CDR1 MNHEY and CDR2 SVGAGI. The CDR3 runs to 13 residues.

The chain couples TRBV12-3 or TRBV12-4 to TRBJ2-3; no DNA is available, so the TRBD1 call from TCRdb remains unchecked. This CDR3 is 15 amino acids long. This CDR3 is CASSNTDRDADTQYF.

The chain joins TRBV29-1 to TRBJ2-1; TCRdb indicates TRBD1, and absent DNA this call remains unverified. The CDR3 loop spans 14 amino acids. Germline CDR1 and CDR2: SQVTM and ANQGSEA. The chain's CDR3 is CTTTVHDRYNEQFF.

This chain joins TRBV29-1 and TRBJ2-5; TCRdb lists TRBD2, though no DNA is available to test this call. The CDR3 extends over 16 amino acids. The V gene's germline CDR1 is SQVTM and CDR2 ANQGSEA. The CDR3 here is CSVEDPGLAAQETQYF.

The chain uses TRBV3-1 and TRBJ2-1; TCRdb's D gene call, TRBD1, goes unchecked for lack of DNA. Germline values: CDR1 LGHDT, CDR2 YNNKEL (reference sequence). CDR3 length equals 15 residues. The chain's CDR3 is CASSQPGQSYNEQFF.

This chain joins TRBV12-3 or TRBV12-4 and TRBJ2-2; the TRBD1 assignment by TCRdb is unverifiable without DNA. The CDR3 length is 15 residues. CDR3 sequence reads: CASNLDSANTGELFF.

The chain employs TRBV12-3 or TRBV12-4 and TRBJ2-6; TCRdb calls TRBD1, which cannot be checked without DNA. CDR3 length equals 16 residues. The CDR3 here is CASSRLNRAGANVLTF.

The chain joins TRBV12-3 or TRBV12-4 to TRBJ2-3; no DNA is available, so the TRBD2 call from TCRdb remains unchecked. This CDR3 has 14 amino acids. CDR3 sequence: CASSLRGRSDTQYF.

This chain links TRBV29-1 with TRBJ2-3; TCRdb returns TRBD2, unconfirmable since there is no DNA. The CDR3 totals 13 residues. Germline V gene sequence: CDR1 SQVTM, CDR2 ANQGSEA. The CDR3 spells CSAGPTSGRTQYF.

The J gene is TRBJ2-4, the V gene TRBV5-5; TCRdb names TRBD1, which stays unverified in the absence of DNA. Germline V lookup: CDR1 SGHKS, CDR2 YYEKEE (reference sequence). This CDR3 spans 16 amino acids. The CDR3: CASSIRQGIAKNIQYF.

This sequence joins TRBV20-1 and TRBJ2-5; TCRdb gives TRBD2 as the D gene, but with no DNA this cannot be confirmed. In germline, CDR1 is DFQATT, CDR2 SNEGSKA (reference sequence). The CDR3 contains 13 residues. CDR3 sequence: CSARREGRETQYF.

V and J are TRBV11-2 and TRBJ1-2; the TCRdb call, TRBD1, lacks DNA for checking. The CDR3 is 14 residues long. Per germline, CDR1 SGHAT and CDR2 FQNNGV. The CDR3 here is CASSHLRQGRGYTF.

The chain carries TRBV5-1 and TRBJ1-1; TCRdb calls TRBD1, which cannot be checked without DNA. Germline V gives CDR1 SGHRS, CDR2 YFSETQ. The CDR3 spans 14 residues. CDR3 residues: CASKQGGGNTEAFF.

The V gene is TRBV5-1, the J gene TRBJ1-3. Germline assignment: CDR1 SGHRS and CDR2 YFSETQ. The CDR3 sequence is 13 residues long. The CDR3 sequence: CASSLDGVDTIYF. Drawing the rest from reference TRBV5-1 and TRBJ1-3, the complete variable domain is KAGVTQTPRYLIKTRGQQVTLSCSPISGHRSVSWYQQTPGQGLQFLFEYFSETQRNKGNFPGRFSGRQFSNSRSEMNVSTLELGDSALYLCASSLDGVDTIYFGEGSWLTVV.

J is TRBJ2-5 and V is TRBV7-6; the D gene TCRdb calls, TRBD2, cannot be checked with no DNA. Germline V gene data show CDR1 as SGHVS and CDR2 as FNYEAQ. This CDR3 comprises 16 residues. The CDR3 region is CASSRSWTSGKETQYF.

The V gene is TRBV18, the J gene TRBJ2-5; TCRdb designates TRBD2, a call that cannot be tested without DNA. Germline V lookup: CDR1 KGHSH, CDR2 LQKENI. The CDR3 is 14 residues long. The CDR3 here is CASSPGLSQETQYF.

The chain recombines TRBV20-1 with TRBJ2-1; TCRdb's D call of TRBD2 is untestable without DNA. Germline lookup yields CDR1 DFQATT and CDR2 SNEGSKA (reference sequence). This CDR3 is built from 13 residues. CDR3 sequence reads: CSARPSGRSEQFF.

This chain links TRBV5-1 with TRBJ2-1; absent DNA, TCRdb's TRBD2 call cannot be checked. CDR1 is SGHRS and CDR2 is YFSETQ in the germline V gene. This CDR3 is built from 17 residues. The CDR3 sequence is CASSVGSGRVMKNEQFF.

The V call is TRBV4-3, the J call TRBJ2-3; TCRdb's assignment of TRBD2 cannot be checked, as there is no DNA. Per the germline V gene, CDR1 is LGHNA and CDR2 is YSLEER. CDR3 length equals 18 residues. CDR3: CASSQGPGTSGNTDTQYF.

The chain recombines TRBV5-6 with TRBJ2-1; TCRdb calls TRBD2, which cannot be checked without DNA. CDR3 size: 15 residues. CDR1 and CDR2 (germline): SGHDT, YYEEEE. The CDR3 protein is CASSQEGGSSNEQFF.